A selection of T cell receptor beta chains follows, all from one sample in a study of cytomegalovirus exposure and HLA in healthy donors. The table came from immunoSEQ multiplex PCR; TCRdb's copy has only in-frame clones and leaves some out. This listing includes under 40,000 clones. The sample comprised PBMCs. Source of these receptors: a woman between 35 and 50 years old in good health and CMV-seropositive. CDR3s leave out the opening cysteine and the closing phenylalanine or tryptophan. The D gene is left open where the match is weak.

D gene | V gene | CDR3 protein
NA | TRBV7-8 | ASSLGTANTEAF
TRBD1 | TRBV9 | ASSIGQGNSNEQF
NA | TRBV27 | ASSVGRGGELF
TRBD2 | TRBV14 | ASSPLRGTTDTQY
NA | TRBV30 | ALTGSGTGELF
NA | TRBV5-1 | ASSLVSGSTDTQY
TRBD1 | TRBV19 | ASRMTGRSNQPQH
TRBD1 | TRBV7-9 | ASSASQGALTEAF
TRBD2 | TRBV13 | ASSPWGGSYNEQF
NA | TRBV7-9 | ASSFIGEGSPLH
NA | TRBV6-5 | ASRHSGGSTDTQY
NA | TRBV11-1 | ASSLAAVTGKNIQY
TRBD1 | TRBV28 | ASSAPGTGGAGEQF
NA | TRBV2 | ASSPGVDQPQH
TRBD1 | TRBV25-1 | ASSEDRVYGYT
TRBD1 | TRBV7-9 | ASSFPGQMNNEQF
TRBD1 | TRBV6-5 | ASSQGGLNTEAF
TRBD1 | TRBV29-1 | SVVLGQGGYEQY
TRBD2 | TRBV4-1 | ASSHRYGASGRAESYNEQF
NA | TRBV7-2 | ASSRGGQIETQY
NA | TRBV19 | ASSIAGRGTTDTQY
NA | TRBV19 | ASSLRSSGANVLT
TRBD2 | TRBV18 | ASSLAGDTQY
NA | TRBV10-3 | AIREGTDYGYT
TRBD1 | TRBV5-8 | ASSRNRGYEQY
TRBD2 | TRBV11-2 | ASSLVSGTNVYEQY
TRBD1 | TRBV7-2 | ASSRISTGAGNQPQH
NA | TRBV29-1 | SVSRPNTEAF
TRBD2 | TRBV13 | ASSLYGTSGGGQETQY
NA | TRBV29-1 | SVQGLMNTEAF
NA | TRBV7-2 | ASSLGGEYSQPQH
NA | TRBV18 | ASSRGTANTGELF
TRBD1 | TRBV2 | ASSGDRLYEQY
TRBD1 | TRBV6-1 | ASLTGGGNTIY
NA | TRBV25-1 | ASSWRDLETQY
NA | TRBV9 | ASSAHVGQGRYGYT
TRBD1 | TRBV5-1 | ASSSGQGQYYGYT
TRBD1 | TRBV6-1 | ASSDLRGLGNTEAF
NA | TRBV28 | ASSLTVSTDTQY
NA | TRBV5-8 | ASSGQQVYGYT
TRBD2 | TRBV5-1 | ASSLAGLRTLEQY
TRBD1 | TRBV9 | ASSVPGQFNEKLF
TRBD2 | TRBV5-1 | ASSSGGAKETQY
TRBD1 | TRBV18 | ASSPQGDRRNSPLH
TRBD1 | TRBV19 | ASSIVSGGRQPQH
TRBD2 | TRBV7-8 | ASSFVTRGRDEQY
TRBD1 | TRBV5-1 | ASSPTGYYNEQF
TRBD1 | TRBV2 | ASSLQGAANEKLF
NA | TRBV18 | ASSPSNPLAKVSNEQF
NA | TRBV2 | ASRTGTLFYEQY